This T cell receptor beta chain came from a study of T-cell reconstitution after alpha-beta-depleted transplantation in children. V shed 0 bases and J 3 bases; nucleotides not matched to a gene: 10. The CDR3 has 16 residues. Germline V gives CDR1 GTSNPN, CDR2 SVGIG (reference sequence). Using unique molecular identifiers, the investigators prepared the TCRbeta library. TCRdb fed the PCR reads into MiXCR, producing one record per CDR3 protein. The sample carries just under 550,000 distinct CDR3 sequences, approximately 16% recorded once. The origin of this receptor is a human donor who donated a stem cell graft to a child with acute lymphoblastic leukemia. This chain joins TRBV30 and TRBJ2-7, with 8 nucleotides matching TRBD1. Sample: PBMCs from the stem cell graft donor, taken from the stem cell graft. The CDR3 nucleotides read TGTGCCTGGAGTGTTTGGAAGTACAGGGGGTACTACGAGCAGTACTTC. Translation gives CAWSVWKYRGYYEQYF.